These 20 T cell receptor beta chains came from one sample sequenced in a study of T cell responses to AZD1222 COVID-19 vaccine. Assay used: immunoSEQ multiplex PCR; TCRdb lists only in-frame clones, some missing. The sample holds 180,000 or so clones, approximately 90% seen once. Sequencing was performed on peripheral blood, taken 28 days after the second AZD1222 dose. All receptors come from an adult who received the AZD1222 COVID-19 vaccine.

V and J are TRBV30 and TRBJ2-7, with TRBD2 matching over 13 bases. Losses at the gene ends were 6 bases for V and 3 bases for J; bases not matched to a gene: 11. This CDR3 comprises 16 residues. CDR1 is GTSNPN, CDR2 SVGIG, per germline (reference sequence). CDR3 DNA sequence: TGTGCCTGTCGGGGACTAGCGGGAACAGGGGGCTACGAGCAGTACTTC. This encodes CACRGLAGTGGYEQYF.

CDR3 loop: CASSMWGDYSPLHF. CDR3 DNA: TGTGCCAGTAGTATGTGGGGGGATTATTCACCCCTCCACTTT. The chain recombines TRBV19 with TRBJ1-6; tentatively, D is TRBD1 (5 bases). The V end was cut by 3 bases, the J end by 8 bases, with 11 bases between. The CDR3 is made up of 14 amino acids. Germline-derived CDR1 and CDR2 are LNHDA and SQIVND (reference sequence).

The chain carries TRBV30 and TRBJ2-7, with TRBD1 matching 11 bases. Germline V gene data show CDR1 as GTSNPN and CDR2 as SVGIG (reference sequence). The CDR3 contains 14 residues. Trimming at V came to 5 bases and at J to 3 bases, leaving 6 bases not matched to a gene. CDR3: CAWSGTGGIYEQYF. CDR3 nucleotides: TGTGCCTGGTCAGGGACAGGGGGAATCTACGAGCAGTACTTC.

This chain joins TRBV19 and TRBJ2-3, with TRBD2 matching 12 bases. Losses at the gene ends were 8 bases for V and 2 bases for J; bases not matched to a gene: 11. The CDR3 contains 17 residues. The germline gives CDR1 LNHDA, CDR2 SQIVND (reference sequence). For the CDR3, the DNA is TGTGCCAGTTCGGGACTAGCGGGTCCTCGGTACACAGATACGCAGTATTTT. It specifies CASSGLAGPRYTDTQYF. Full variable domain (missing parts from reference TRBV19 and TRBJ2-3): DGGITQSPKYLFRKEGQNVTLSCEQNLNHDAMYWYRQDPGQGLRLIYYSQIVNDFQKGDIAEGYSVSREKKESFPLTVTSAQKNPTAFYLCASSGLAGPRYTDTQYFGPGTRLTVL.

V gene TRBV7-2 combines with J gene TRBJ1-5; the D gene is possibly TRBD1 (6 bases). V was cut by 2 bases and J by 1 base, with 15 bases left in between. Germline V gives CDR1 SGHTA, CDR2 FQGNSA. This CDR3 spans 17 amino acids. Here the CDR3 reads CASSLQGGRLSNQPQHF. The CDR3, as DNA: TGTGCCAGCAGCTTACAAGGGGGGAGATTAAGCAATCAGCCCCAGCATTTT.

In DNA, the CDR3 is TGTGCCAGCAGCCAAGGGGTGGGGCGAGGTGAAGCTTTCTTT. Protein: CASSQGVGRGEAFF. The rearrangement links TRBV3-1 (or the pseudogene TRBV3-2) to TRBJ1-1; possible D gene TRBD1, 5 bases. CDR3 size: 14 residues. Looked up from germline, CDR1 is LGHDT and CDR2 is YNNKEL (reference sequence). Between the trimmed V and J ends, which lost 1 base and 7 bases, there was a span of 13 bases.

The CDR3 DNA is TGCAGCGTTGAAGAGGTCGCTACAGATACGCAGTATTTT. Translated: CSVEEVATDTQYF. This chain joins TRBV29-1 and TRBJ2-3; unclear D gene. Trimming took off 0 bases at V and 3 bases at J, with 7 bases between the two ends. The CDR3 length is 13 residues. Germline assignment: CDR1 SQVTM and CDR2 ANQGSEA.

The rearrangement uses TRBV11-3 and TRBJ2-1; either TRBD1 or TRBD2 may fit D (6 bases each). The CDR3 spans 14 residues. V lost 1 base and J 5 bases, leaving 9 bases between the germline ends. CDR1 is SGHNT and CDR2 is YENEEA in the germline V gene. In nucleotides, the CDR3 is TGTGCCAGCAGCTTAGTAGGGGGGCACAATGAGCAGTTCTTC. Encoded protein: CASSLVGGHNEQFF.

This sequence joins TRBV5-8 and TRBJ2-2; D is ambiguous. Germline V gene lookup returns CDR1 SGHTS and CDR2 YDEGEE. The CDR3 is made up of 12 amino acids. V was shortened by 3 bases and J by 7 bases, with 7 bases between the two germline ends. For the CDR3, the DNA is TGTGCCAGCAGCTGGGCCGGCGGGGAGCTGTTTTTT. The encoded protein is CASSWAGGELFF.

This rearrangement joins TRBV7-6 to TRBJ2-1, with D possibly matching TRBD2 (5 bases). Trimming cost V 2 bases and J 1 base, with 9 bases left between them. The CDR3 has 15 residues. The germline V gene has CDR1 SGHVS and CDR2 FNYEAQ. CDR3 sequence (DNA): TGTGCCAGCAGCTTAAGCGGATTTTCCTACAATGAGCAGTTCTTC. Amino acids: CASSLSGFSYNEQFF.

In nucleotides, the CDR3 is TGTGCCAGCGGGATCAGCGGGAGCCTACGCGAGCAGTACTTC. Translating it yields CASGISGSLREQYF. The V gene is TRBV28, the J gene TRBJ2-7; 8 bases are a match to TRBD2. V lost 8 bases, J lost 6 bases, and 12 bases stayed unmatched. Germline V gene lookup returns CDR1 MDHEN and CDR2 SYDVKM. The CDR3 is 14 amino acids.

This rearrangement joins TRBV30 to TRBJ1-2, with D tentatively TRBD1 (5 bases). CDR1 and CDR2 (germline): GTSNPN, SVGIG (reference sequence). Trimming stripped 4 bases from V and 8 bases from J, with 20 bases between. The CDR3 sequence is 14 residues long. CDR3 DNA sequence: TGTGCCTGGACCCCCCCAATCGGGGGATACGGCTACACCTTC. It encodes CAWTPPIGGYGYTF.

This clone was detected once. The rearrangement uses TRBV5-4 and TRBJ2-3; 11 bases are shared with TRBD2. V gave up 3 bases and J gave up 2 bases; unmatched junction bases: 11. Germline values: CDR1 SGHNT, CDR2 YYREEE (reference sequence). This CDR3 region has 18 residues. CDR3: CASSSPTSGSSHTDTQYF. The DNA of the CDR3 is TGTGCCAGCAGCTCCCCCACTAGCGGGAGTAGCCACACAGATACGCAGTATTTT.

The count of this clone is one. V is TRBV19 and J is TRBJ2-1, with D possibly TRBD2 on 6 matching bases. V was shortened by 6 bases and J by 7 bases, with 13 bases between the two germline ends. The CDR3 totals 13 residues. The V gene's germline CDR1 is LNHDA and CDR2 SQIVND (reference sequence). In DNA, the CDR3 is TGTGCCAGTAGGGGACTGGCGAGGAATGAGCAGTTCTTC. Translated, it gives CASRGLARNEQFF.

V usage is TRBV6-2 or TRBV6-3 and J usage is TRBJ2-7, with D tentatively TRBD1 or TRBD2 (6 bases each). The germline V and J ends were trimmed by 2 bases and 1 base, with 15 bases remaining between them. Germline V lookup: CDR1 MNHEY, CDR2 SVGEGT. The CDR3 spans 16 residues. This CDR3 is CASSYGGLDSSYEQYF. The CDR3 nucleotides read TGTGCCAGCAGTTACGGGGGGTTGGACAGTTCCTACGAGCAGTACTTC.

CDR3 amino acids: CASSLDRERAQHF. In DNA form, the CDR3 reads TGTGCCAGCAGTTTGGACAGGGAGCGGGCCCAGCATTTT. The rearrangement joins TRBV12-3 or TRBV12-4 to TRBJ1-5, with 8 bases fitting TRBD1. V shed 3 bases, J shed 11 bases, and the junction held 6 bases outside the gene matches. This CDR3 region has 13 residues.

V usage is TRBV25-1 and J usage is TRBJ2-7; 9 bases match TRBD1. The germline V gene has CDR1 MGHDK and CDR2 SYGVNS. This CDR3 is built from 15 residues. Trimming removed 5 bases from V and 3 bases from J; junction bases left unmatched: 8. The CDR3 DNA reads TGTGCCAGCAGTTACCCCGGGACAGGGTTCTACGAGCAGTACTTC. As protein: CASSYPGTGFYEQYF.

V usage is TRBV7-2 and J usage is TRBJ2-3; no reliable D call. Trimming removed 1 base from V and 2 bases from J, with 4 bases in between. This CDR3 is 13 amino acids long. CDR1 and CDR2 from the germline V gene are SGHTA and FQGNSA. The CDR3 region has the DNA TGTGCCAGCAGCTTAGAAGCCACAGATACGCAGTATTTT. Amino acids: CASSLEATDTQYF.

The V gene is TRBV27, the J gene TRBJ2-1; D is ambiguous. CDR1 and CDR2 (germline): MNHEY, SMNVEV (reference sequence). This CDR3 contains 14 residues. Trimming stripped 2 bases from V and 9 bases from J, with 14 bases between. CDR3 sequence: CASSLEHPWGEQFF. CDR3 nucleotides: TGTGCCAGCAGTTTAGAACACCCCTGGGGTGAGCAGTTCTTC.

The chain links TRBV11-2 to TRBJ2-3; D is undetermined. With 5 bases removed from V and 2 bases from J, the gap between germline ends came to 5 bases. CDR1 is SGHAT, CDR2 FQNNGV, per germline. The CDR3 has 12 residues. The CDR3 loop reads CASSQHTDTQYF. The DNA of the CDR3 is TGTGCCAGCAGCCAACACACAGATACGCAGTATTTT.